The present TCR beta chain was sequenced within a study of cytomegalovirus exposure and HLA in healthy donors. About the study: A prior study identified just under 120 million unique TCR beta sequences from about 180 million T cells. Findings of the study overall: A list of approximately 150 TCR beta chains associated with cytomegalovirus was given.

In the PCR, 60 Vbeta and 13 Jbeta primers were used. Clones were read by immunoSEQ multiplex PCR, and TCRdb kept only the in-frame ones, dropping some. Its table records about 200,000 clones. On this clone itself: The antigen is unknown.

CDR3 length: 15 residues. Per germline, CDR1 ENHRY and CDR2 SYGVKD. V gave up 6 bases and J gave up 0 bases, with 14 bases separating them. The rearrangement joins TRBV10-3 to TRBJ1-1; weak D call: TRBD1 (6 bases). Sample: PBMCs. The clonotype comes from a girl aged 2-10 years in good health and CMV-seropositive. The CDR3 DNA reads TGTGCCATCAGCGGACAGCGAAATATGAACACTGAAGCTTTCTTT. This codes for CAISGQRNMNTEAFF.